The 5 T cell receptor beta chains below all came from one sample that was sequenced in a study of T cell responses to AZD1222 COVID-19 vaccine. Data came from immunoSEQ multiplex PCR; TCRdb stores just in-frame clones and leaves some out. The sample lists some 130,000 clones, around nine tenths occurring once. The material sequenced was peripheral blood, taken on day 0 of AZD1222 vaccination. The origin of the receptors is an adult in good health.

CDR3 coding DNA: TGTGCCAGTAGGAAGGACAGGAGCTCTGGAAACACCATATATTTT. Translation: CASRKDRSSGNTIYF. The chain has TRBV19 and TRBJ1-3; 7 nucleotides match TRBD1. The CDR3 has 15 amino acids. Germline values: CDR1 LNHDA, CDR2 SQIVND (reference sequence). The V and J ends lost 6 bases and 0 bases, in that order; junction bases with no gene match: 5.

The chain couples TRBV5-1 to TRBJ2-1; 13 bases align to TRBD2. CDR3 size: 16 residues. The trim removed 1 base at V and 9 bases at J, leaving 7 bases unmatched. CDR1 SGHRS and CDR2 YFSETQ come from the germline V gene. CDR3 DNA: TGCGCCAGCAGCTTGATCCCGGGACTAGCGGGACTTGAGCAGTTCTTC. It specifies CASSLIPGLAGLEQFF.

The chain has TRBV10-2 and TRBJ1-2; TRBD1 aligns across 8 bases. CDR3 length equals 13 residues. CDR1 is WSHSY, CDR2 SAAADI, per germline. After removal of 6 bases from V and 6 bases from J, the junction contained 6 bases not matched to a gene. The CDR3 reads CASSSQGANGYTF. In DNA form, the CDR3 reads TGCGCCAGCAGCAGTCAGGGGGCGAATGGCTACACCTTC.

The V call is TRBV24-1, the J call TRBJ1-5; D perhaps matches TRBD1 (5 bases). The CDR3 contains 14 residues. Germline CDR1 and CDR2: KGHDR and SFDVKD. Trimming cost V 3 bases and J 3 bases, with 8 bases left between them. The CDR3 sequence is CATSDRGPNQPQHF. CDR3 coding DNA: TGTGCCACCAGTGATAGGGGACCCAATCAGCCCCAGCATTTT.

The chain carries TRBV4-2 and TRBJ1-5; 8 bases match TRBD1. V lost 3 bases and J lost 5; bases outside the gene matches: 3. This CDR3 contains 14 residues. Germline V gives CDR1 LGHNA, CDR2 YNFKEQ. In DNA form, the CDR3 reads TGTGCCAGCAGCCAGAAACAGGGGGATCAGCCCCAGCATTTT. It specifies CASSQKQGDQPQHF.